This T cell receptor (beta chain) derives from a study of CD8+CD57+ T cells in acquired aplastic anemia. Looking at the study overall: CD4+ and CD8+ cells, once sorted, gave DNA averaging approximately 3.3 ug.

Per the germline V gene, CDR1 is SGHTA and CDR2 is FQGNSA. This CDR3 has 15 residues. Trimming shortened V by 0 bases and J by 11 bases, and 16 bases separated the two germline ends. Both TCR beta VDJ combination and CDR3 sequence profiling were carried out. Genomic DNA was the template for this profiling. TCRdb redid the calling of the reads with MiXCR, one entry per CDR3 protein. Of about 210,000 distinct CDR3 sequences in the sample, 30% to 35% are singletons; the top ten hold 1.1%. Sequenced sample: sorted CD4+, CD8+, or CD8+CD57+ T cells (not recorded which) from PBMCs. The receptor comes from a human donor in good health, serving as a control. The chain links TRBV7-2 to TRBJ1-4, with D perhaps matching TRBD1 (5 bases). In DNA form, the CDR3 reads TGTGCCAGCAGCTTAGCGGGACCGATGGGTAGGAAACTGTTTTTT. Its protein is CASSLAGPMGRKLFF.